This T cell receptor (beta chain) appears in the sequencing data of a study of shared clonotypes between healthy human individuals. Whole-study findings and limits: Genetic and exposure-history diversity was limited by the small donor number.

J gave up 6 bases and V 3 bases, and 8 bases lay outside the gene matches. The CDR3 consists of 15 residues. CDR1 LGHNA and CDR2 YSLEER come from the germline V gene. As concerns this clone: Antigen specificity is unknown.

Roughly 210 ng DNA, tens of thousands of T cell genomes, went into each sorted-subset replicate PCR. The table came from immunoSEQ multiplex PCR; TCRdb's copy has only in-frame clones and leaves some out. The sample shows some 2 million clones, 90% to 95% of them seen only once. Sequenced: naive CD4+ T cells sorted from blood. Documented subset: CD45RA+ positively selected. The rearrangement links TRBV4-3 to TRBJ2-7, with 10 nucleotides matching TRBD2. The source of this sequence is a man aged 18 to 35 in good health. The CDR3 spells CASSHSGTSAIEQYF. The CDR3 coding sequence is TGCGCCAGCAGCCATTCCGGGACTAGCGCTATCGAGCAGTACTTC.